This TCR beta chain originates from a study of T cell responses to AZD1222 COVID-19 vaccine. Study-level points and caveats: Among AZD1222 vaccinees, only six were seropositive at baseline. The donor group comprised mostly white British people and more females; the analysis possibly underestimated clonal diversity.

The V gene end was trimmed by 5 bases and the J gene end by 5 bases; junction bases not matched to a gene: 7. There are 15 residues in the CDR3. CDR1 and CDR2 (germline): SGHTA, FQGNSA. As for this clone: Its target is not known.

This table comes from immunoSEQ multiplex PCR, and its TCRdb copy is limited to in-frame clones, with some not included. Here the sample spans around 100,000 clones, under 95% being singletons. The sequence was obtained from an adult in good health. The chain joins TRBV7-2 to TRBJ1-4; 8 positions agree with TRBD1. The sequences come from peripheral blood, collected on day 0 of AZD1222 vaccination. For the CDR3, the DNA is TGTGCCAGCAGCCCGCGGACAGGGAAGAATGAAAAACTGTTTTTT. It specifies CASSPRTGKNEKLFF.